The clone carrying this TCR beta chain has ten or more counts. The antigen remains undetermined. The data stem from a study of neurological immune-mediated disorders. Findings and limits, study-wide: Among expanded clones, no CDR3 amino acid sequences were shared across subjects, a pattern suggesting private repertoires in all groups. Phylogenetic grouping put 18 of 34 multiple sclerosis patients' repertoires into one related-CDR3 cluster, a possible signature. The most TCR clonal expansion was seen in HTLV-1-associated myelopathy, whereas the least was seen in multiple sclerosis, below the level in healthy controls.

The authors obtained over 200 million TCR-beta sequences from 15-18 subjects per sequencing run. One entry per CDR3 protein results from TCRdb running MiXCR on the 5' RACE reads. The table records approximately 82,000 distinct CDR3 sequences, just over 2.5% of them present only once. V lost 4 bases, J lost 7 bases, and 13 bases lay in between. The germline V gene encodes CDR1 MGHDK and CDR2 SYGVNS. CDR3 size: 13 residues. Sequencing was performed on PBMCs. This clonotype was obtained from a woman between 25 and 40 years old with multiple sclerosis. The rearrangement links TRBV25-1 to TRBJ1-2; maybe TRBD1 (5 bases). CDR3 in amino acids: CASSAPQGRGYTF. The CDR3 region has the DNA TGTGCCAGCAGTGCGCCCCAGGGACGTGGCTACACCTTC.